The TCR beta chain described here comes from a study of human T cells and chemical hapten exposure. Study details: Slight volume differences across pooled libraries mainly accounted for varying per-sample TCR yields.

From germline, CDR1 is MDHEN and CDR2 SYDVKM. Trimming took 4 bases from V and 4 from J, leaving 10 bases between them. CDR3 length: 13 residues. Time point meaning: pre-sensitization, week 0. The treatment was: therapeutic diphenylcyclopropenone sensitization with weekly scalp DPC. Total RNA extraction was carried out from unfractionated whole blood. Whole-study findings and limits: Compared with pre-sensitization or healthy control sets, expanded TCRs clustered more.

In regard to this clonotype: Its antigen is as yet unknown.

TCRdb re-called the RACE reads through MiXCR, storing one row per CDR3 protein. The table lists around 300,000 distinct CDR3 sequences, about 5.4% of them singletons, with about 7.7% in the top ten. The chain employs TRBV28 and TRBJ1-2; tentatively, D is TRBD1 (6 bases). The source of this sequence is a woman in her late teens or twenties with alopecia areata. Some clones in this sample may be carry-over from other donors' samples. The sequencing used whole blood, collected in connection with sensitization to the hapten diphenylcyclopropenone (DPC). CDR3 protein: CASSYGQRYGYTF. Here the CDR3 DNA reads TGTGCCAGCAGTTACGGACAGCGCTATGGCTACACCTTC.